These T cell receptor beta chains were read from a single sample in a study of vaccination and CD4 T cells after COVID-19. TCRdb re-called the PCR reads through MiXCR, storing one row per CDR3 protein. The sample includes 20,000 to 25,000 distinct CDR3 sequences, approximately 57% of them seen just once. These receptors have no known antigen. The sample here was CD4+ T cells from blood, cultured in vitro, taken after SARS-CoV-2 vaccination. These receptors were obtained from a human donor who received a COVID-19 vaccine. Both conserved end residues are trimmed from each CDR3. Not every row has a clone size; where given, it reads once, few, many or a size class.

J	size	V	CDR3
TRBJ2-3	.	TRBV4-2	ASSQVRQGDTQY
TRBJ2-7	once	TRBV10-1	ASSAIGTGVPEQY
TRBJ1-1	.	TRBV6-5	ASSYSGTGLNTEAF
TRBJ2-7	few	TRBV15	ATSRDLGLAGGAYEQY
TRBJ2-3	.	TRBV6-1	ASTRGPSDTQY
TRBJ1-1	.	TRBV12-5	ASGADRVSEAF
TRBJ2-2	.	TRBV29-1	SASTGPRTGELF
TRBJ1-5	few	TRBV19	ASSIDWETNQPQH
TRBJ1-3	.	TRBV19	ASSTGTDSGNTIY
TRBJ1-5	few	TRBV2	ASSKGGRGGQPQH
TRBJ1-2	.	TRBV10-1	ASSADRTNYGYT
TRBJ2-3	.	TRBV24-1	ATSGKGRTKPSTDTQY
TRBJ1-1	once	TRBV10-3	AIRDGQGLGTEAF
TRBJ2-7	.	TRBV11-2	ASSLQRTSGGYEQY
TRBJ2-1	.	TRBV3-1	ASSQVGAYNEQF
TRBJ1-3	.	TRBV2	ARMDRGFGNTIY
TRBJ2-3	.	TRBV24-1	ATSGYSGAGTDTQY
TRBJ2-1	few	TRBV7-3	ASSHTGGNNEQF
TRBJ1-2	.	TRBV19	ASSRLGSDRAWRNYGYT
TRBJ1-2	few	TRBV24-1	ATSDYRDSYGYT
TRBJ1-3	.	TRBV6-1	ASSEVWGTDTIY
TRBJ2-7	.	TRBV2	ASMRGASYEQY
TRBJ2-2	.	TRBV19	ASSMVADTGELF
TRBJ2-7	.	TRBV15	ATSRGGPSVSYEQY
TRBJ2-7	.	TRBV30	AWSVPPSGISYEQY
TRBJ2-5	few	TRBV24-1	ATSGTSGGEWETQY
TRBJ1-4	.	TRBV25-1	ASSEGGRNEKLF
TRBJ1-1	.	TRBV2	ASTGSLNTEAF
TRBJ2-7	.	TRBV11-3	ASSLGRTSGAEQY
TRBJ2-2	.	TRBV5-1	ASSRGGWNTGELF
TRBJ1-2	.	TRBV19	ASSTPGQGHYGYT
TRBJ1-1	once	TRBV6-1	ASGDRGKKMDTEAF
TRBJ1-5	.	TRBV12-3/TRBV12-4	ASSRGEGQPQH
TRBJ2-1	.	TRBV12-3/TRBV12-4	ASSLRTGVSNEQF
TRBJ2-2	.	TRBV5-1	ASSWQGGRTGELF
TRBJ1-5	.	TRBV19	ASSPGTGNQPQH
TRBJ1-6	few	TRBV6-5	ASSYSGTDASPLH
TRBJ1-2	.	TRBV24-1	ATSGGDDYGYT
TRBJ1-2	.	TRBV27	ASSWSGAYHYGYT
TRBJ1-6	few	TRBV20-1	SVSPGAGNSPLH
TRBJ1-1	few	TRBV7-9	ASSLSMNTEAF
TRBJ2-3	.	TRBV6-1	ASSEFVTDTQY
TRBJ1-1	.	TRBV6-5	ASSYSGGVGTEAF
TRBJ1-2	.	TRBV20-1	SAVQDPANYGYT
TRBJ1-6	once	TRBV6-2/TRBV6-3	AVKESSYNSPLH
TRBJ2-1	.	TRBV15	ATSRGQGSGRNEQF
TRBJ2-2	.	TRBV2	ASSDGGEGGRTGELF
TRBJ1-1	once	TRBV30	AWRLQGPAEAF
TRBJ1-6	.	TRBV7-3	ASSLTGDNSPLH
TRBJ2-1	.	TRBV19	ASSVSVPYNEQF
TRBJ1-5	.	TRBV6-5	ASSYQASRGQPQH
TRBJ2-3	.	TRBV6-1	ASSPRGGRADTQY
TRBJ1-2	.	TRBV10-3	AISDTRSNYGYT
TRBJ1-4	once	TRBV7-9	ASSQQGLANEKLF
TRBJ2-1	.	TRBV10-1	ASSTGEGDNEQF
TRBJ2-7	few	TRBV18	ASSPTEGQGPYEQY
TRBJ1-2	few	TRBV6-2/TRBV6-3	ASTLTGGGGYT